This TCR beta chain was profiled in a study of blood T cells in healthy people across ages. Germline lookup yields CDR1 MDHEN and CDR2 SYDVKM. V lost 3 bases and J lost 12, with 11 bases in between. This CDR3 has 11 amino acids. Next came a second PCR, run for about 7 to 12 cycles, which used a sample-barcoded 5' primer along with a J-beta primer mix. TCRdb analysed the 5' RACE reads with MiXCR anew, one entry per CDR3 protein. Among hundreds of thousands of distinct CDR3 sequences listed, about 21% were seen once. The chain joins TRBV28 to TRBJ1-1; D possibly corresponds to TRBD1 (5 bases). This clonotype was obtained from a man aged 70-80 years in good health. Sequencing was performed on blood. This chain's CDR3 is CASSFEGRTFF. CDR3 nucleotide sequence: TGTGCCAGCAGTTTTGAGGGGCGGACTTTCTTT.